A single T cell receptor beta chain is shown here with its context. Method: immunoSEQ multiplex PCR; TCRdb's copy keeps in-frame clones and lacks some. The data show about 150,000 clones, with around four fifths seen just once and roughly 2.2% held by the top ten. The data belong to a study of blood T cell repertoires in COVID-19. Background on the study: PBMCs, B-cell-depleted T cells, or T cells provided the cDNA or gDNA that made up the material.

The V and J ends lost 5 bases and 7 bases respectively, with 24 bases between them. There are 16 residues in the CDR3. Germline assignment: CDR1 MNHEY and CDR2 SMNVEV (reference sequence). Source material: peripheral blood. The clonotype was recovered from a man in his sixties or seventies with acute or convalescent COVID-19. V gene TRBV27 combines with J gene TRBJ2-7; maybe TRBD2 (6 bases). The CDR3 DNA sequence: TGTGCCAGCAGTCCCGGTTGGGGCGGGACGGTCCAAGAGCAGTACTTC. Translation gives CASSPGWGGTVQEQYF.